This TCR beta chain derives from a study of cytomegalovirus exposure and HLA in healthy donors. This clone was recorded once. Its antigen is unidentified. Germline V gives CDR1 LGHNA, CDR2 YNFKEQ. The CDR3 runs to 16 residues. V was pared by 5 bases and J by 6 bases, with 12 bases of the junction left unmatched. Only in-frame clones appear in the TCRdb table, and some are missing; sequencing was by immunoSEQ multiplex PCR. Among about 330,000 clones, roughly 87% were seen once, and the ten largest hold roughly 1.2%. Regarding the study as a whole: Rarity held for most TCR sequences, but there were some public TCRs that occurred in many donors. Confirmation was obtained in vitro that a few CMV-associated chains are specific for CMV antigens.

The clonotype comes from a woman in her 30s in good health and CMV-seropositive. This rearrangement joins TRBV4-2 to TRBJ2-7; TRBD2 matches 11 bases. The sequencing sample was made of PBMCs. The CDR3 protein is CASSTHSGRAPSEQYF. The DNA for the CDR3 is TGTGCCAGCAGCACGCATAGCGGGAGGGCCCCCTCCGAGCAGTACTTC.